This is a list of T cell receptor beta chains from one sample in a study of CD8 T cells in ankylosing spondylitis. TCRdb redid the calling of the 5' RACE reads with MiXCR, one entry per CDR3 protein. The sample yields under 300,000 distinct CDR3 sequences, 9.5% to 12% seen once. The sample consisted of blood, either unsorted or a sorted T cell fraction (not recorded which). These receptors were collected from a male donor with ankylosing spondylitis or in good health (not recorded which). Each CDR3 is given with its conserved first and last residue. D genes are given only for firm matches. Not all rows give a size; the values are once, few, many and, for expanded clones, a class.

>NA|TRBV12-3/TRBV12-4|TRBJ1-2|many
TGTGCCAGCAGTTACAGGGATATAGGCTACACCTTC
CASSYRDIGYTF
>NA|TRBV7-2|TRBJ1-4|many
TGTGCCAGCAGCCGAGGGGGAACTAATGAAAAACTGTTTTTT
CASSRGGTNEKLFF
>NA|TRBV18|TRBJ2-3|NA
TGTGCCAGCTCACCCGGACTCCTGATGGGGGATACGCAGTATTTT
CASSPGLLMGDTQYF
>TRBD1|TRBV5-1|TRBJ2-7|few
TGCGCCAGCAGCTTGCCGGGACAGGGGGACGAGCAGTACTTC
CASSLPGQGDEQYF
>NA|TRBV10-3|TRBJ2-5|few
TGTGCCATCAGCGACACTAGCAAATCGTACCAAGAGACCCAGTACTTC
CAISDTSKSYQETQYF
>NA|TRBV29-1|TRBJ2-7|many
TGCAGCGGGGGAAGCGCCTACGAGCAGTACTTC
CSGGSAYEQYF
>NA|TRBV3-1|TRBJ2-2|many
TGTGCCAGCAGCCCAGGAGGGGAGCTGTTTTTT
CASSPGGELFF
>TRBD1|TRBV5-1|TRBJ2-5|many
TGCGCCAGCAGCTTGGAGGGGACAGGGGTAGGAGAGACCCAGTACTTC
CASSLEGTGVGETQYF
>TRBD2|TRBV5-1|TRBJ2-7|many
TGCGCCAGCAGCTTCGGGACTAGCGGGCCCGAGCAGTACTTC
CASSFGTSGPEQYF
>NA|TRBV12-3/TRBV12-4|TRBJ2-7|many
TGTGCCAGCAACCCCCCTGGTGACAGGAACGAGCAGTACTTC
CASNPPGDRNEQYF
>NA|TRBV4-2|TRBJ2-7|many
TGTGCCAGCAGCCAAGATCTGTGGGCAGGATACGAGCAGTACTTC
CASSQDLWAGYEQYF
>NA|TRBV3-1|TRBJ1-6|many
TGTGCCAGCAGCCAAGGGGGACCGCTTAATTCACCCCTCCACTTT
CASSQGGPLNSPLHF
>NA|TRBV6-5|TRBJ2-7|few
TGTGCCAGCAAGGGCCCCTACGAGCAGTACTTC
CASKGPYEQYF
>NA|TRBV7-2|TRBJ1-2|many
TGTGCCAGCAGCCCGGCAGGGAACTATGGCTACACCTTC
CASSPAGNYGYTF
>NA|TRBV5-1|TRBJ2-2|many
TGCGCCAGCAGCTTCGAAGGGGCTGCGAACACCGGGGAGCTGTTTTTT
CASSFEGAANTGELFF
>NA|TRBV6-1|TRBJ1-1|many
TGTGCCAGCCCAGGACTCCTGAACACTGAAGCTTTCTTT
CASPGLLNTEAFF
>NA|TRBV19|TRBJ2-1|many
TGTGCCAGTAACCCGGGAGGGGGCCGAAATGAGCAGTTCTTC
CASNPGGGRNEQFF
>NA|TRBV7-9|TRBJ1-2|NA
TGTGCCAGCAGCTTAGGGCAGCCCTTCGGCTACACCTTC
CASSLGQPFGYTF
>TRBD1|TRBV4-2|TRBJ1-4|many
TGTGCCAGCAGCCTCACGGACAGGGTAGGCGAAAAACTGTTTTTT
CASSLTDRVGEKLFF
>TRBD2|TRBV29-1|TRBJ2-5|many
TGCAGCGTTGAATCGCAGCGGGAGGGCCGGGAGACCCAGTACTTC
CSVESQREGRETQYF
>NA|TRBV5-1|TRBJ2-1|many
TGCGCCAGCAGCTTGAAGCGGCAGATCAATGAGCAGTTCTTC
CASSLKRQINEQFF
>NA|TRBV3-1|TRBJ1-2|NA
TGTGCCAGCAGCCAAGCGGGCAATGGCTACACCTTC
CASSQAGNGYTF
>TRBD2|TRBV6-5|TRBJ2-4|many
TGTGCCAGCAGTTACTCGAGCGGACTAGACATTCAGTACTTC
CASSYSSGLDIQYF
>NA|TRBV5-1|TRBJ2-3|many
TGCGCCAGCAGCTTGGGCAGGGGAGATACGCAGTATTTT
CASSLGRGDTQYF
>NA|TRBV10-1|TRBJ2-7|many
TGCGCCAGCGGTAAGGCGGGAAGCTCCTACGAGCAGTACTTC
CASGKAGSSYEQYF
>TRBD2|TRBV2|TRBJ2-3|few
TGTGCCAGCTTGAGGGAGCGGGGGCTGGATACGCAGTATTTT
CASLRERGLDTQYF
>NA|TRBV20-1|TRBJ1-2|many
TGCAGTGCTAGAGACGAGCGGGGGAGGTGGGACGGCTACACCTTC
CSARDERGRWDGYTF
>NA|TRBV3-1|TRBJ1-3|NA
TGTGCCAGCAGCTATGGGACAAACTCTGGAAACACCATATATTTT
CASSYGTNSGNTIYF
>TRBD1|TRBV4-1|TRBJ1-6|many
TGCGCCAGCAGCCCCAGAGCAGGGGGGGATTCACCCCTCCACTTT
CASSPRAGGDSPLHF